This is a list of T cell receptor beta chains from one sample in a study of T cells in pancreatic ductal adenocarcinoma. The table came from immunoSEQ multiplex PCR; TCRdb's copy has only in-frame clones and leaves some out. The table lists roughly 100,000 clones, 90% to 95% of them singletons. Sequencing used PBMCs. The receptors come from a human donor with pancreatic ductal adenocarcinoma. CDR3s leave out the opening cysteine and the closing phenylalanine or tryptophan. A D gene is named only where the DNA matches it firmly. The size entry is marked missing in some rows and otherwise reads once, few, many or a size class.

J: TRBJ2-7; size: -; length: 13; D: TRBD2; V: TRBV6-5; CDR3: ASSYAGGPGYEQY
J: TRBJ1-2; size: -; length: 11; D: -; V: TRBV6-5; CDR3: ASSYPSGYGYT
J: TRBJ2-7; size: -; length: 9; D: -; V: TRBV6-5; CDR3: ASSTDSLQY
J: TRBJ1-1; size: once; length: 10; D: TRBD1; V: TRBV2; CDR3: ASSGTGGLAF
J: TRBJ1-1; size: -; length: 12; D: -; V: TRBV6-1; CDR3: ASGSPGMGAWAF
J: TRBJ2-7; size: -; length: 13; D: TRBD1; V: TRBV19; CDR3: ASTETGTGAYEQY
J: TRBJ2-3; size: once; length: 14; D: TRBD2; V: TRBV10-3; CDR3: AISPGLAGLTDTQY
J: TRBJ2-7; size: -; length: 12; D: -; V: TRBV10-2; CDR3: ASSEQGGIYEQY
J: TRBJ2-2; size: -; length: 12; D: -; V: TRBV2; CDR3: ASSLRRDGGELF
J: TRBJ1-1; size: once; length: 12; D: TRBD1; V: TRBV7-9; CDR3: ASSLATGDTEAF
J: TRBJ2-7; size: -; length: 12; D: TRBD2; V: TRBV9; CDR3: ASSRDLGGYEQY
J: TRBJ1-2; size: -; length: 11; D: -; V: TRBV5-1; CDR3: ASSLSSDYGYT
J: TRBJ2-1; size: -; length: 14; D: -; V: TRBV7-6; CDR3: ASSLGGVGSYNEQF
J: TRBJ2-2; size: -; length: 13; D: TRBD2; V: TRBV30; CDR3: AWSSGRVRTGELF
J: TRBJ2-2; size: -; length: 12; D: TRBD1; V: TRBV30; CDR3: ASTGGARGGELF
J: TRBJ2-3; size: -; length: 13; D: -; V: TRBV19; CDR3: ATSPTGDSTDTQY
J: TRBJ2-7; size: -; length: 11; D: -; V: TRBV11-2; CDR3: ASSLNTAYEQY
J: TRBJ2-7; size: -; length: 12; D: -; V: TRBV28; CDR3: ASRTDSGRIEQY
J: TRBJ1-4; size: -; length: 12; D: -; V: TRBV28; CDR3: ASKRAGVNEKLF
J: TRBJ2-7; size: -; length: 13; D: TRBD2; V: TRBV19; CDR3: ASSNSEGRAYEQY
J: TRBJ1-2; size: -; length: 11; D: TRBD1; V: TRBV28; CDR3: ASSQDRRYGYT
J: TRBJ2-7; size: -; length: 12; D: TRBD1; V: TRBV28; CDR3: ASRRQGGSYEQY
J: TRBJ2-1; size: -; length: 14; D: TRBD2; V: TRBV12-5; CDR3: ASGLVLGLAGPEQF
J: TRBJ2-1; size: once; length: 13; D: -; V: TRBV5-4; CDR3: ASSFGGSSYNEQF
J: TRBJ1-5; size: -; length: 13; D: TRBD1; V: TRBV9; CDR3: ASSEGTGGDQPQH
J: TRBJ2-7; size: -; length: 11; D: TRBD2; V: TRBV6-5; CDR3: ASSSAGGMEQY
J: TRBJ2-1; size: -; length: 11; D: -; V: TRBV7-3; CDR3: ASSFSGNNEQF
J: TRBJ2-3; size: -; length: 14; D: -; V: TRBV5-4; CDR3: ASSEGSGTHTDTQY
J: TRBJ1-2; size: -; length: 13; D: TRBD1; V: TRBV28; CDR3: ASSSPQGTAYGYT
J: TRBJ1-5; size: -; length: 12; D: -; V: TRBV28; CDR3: ASSEDSGNQPQH
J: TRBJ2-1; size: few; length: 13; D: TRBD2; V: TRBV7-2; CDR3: ASSLDSGRWNEQF
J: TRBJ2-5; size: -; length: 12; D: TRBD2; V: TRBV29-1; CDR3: SVDRLAGGETQY
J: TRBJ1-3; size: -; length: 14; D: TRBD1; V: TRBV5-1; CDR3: ASSPVTGDNGNTIY